This T cell receptor beta chain was identified during a study of cytomegalovirus exposure and HLA in healthy donors. Study-level points and caveats: Several top significant clusters appeared, in a later analysis, to be linked to common viral pathogens.

PCR was performed using 60 Vbeta and 13 Jbeta primers. Using immunoSEQ multiplex PCR, the repertoire was profiled, and TCRdb retains in-frame clones only, with some absent. The table has approximately 140,000 clones, around three quarters seen once. As concerns this clone: Its target is unknown.

CDR3 length: 15 amino acids. Germline values: CDR1 ENHRY, CDR2 SYGVKD. V lost 2 bases and J lost 7, with 14 bases in between. Sequencing was carried out using PBMCs. The chain combines TRBV10-3 with TRBJ1-4; D unclear. The source is a man aged 35 to 55 in good health and CMV-seropositive. Written as DNA, the CDR3 is TGTGCCATCAGTGAGCAAGGCGGGTTGGGTGAAAAACTGTTTTTT. As protein: CAISEQGGLGEKLFF.